The clone carrying this T cell receptor beta chain has only a few counts. CDR1 is MNHEY and CDR2 is SVGAGI in the germline V gene. The CDR3 consists of 15 residues. Trimming stripped 5 bases from V and 6 bases from J, with 16 bases between. The data stem from a study of T and B cells in COVID-19 patients. Each TRB amplification used roughly 220-550 ng of genomic DNA from blood. Multiplex PCR with BIOMED2 TRB-A/B primer pools amplified TRB rearrangements. TCRdb used MiXCR to reprocess the multiplex PCR reads, holding one entry per CDR3 protein. This table has tens of thousands of distinct CDR3 sequences, approximately 30% appearing once.

Sequencing was carried out using blood. This chain uses TRBV6-5 with TRBJ1-4; D is ambiguous. The TCR comes from a human donor who had recovered from COVID-19. This chain's CDR3 is CASSTRYPVDEKLFF. The DNA of the CDR3 is TGTGCCAGCAGTACCCGGTATCCAGTTGATGAAAAACTGTTTTTT.